These T cell receptor beta chains were read from a single sample in a study of blood T cell repertoires in COVID-19. TCRdb keeps only in-frame clones here, not all; method: immunoSEQ multiplex PCR. The sample has some 230,000 clones; 75% to 90% are singletons. Sequenced: peripheral blood. The receptors originated from an elderly woman with COVID-19, enrolled during active disease. CDR3s include the opening cysteine and the closing phenylalanine or tryptophan. D genes are given only for firm matches. Part of the rows lack a size; the others show once, few, many or a class for expanded clones.

clone_size d_call j_call v_call cdr3_aa cdr3_nt
. . TRBJ2-2 TRBV6-5 CASSYQAEVQGELFF TGTGCCAGCAGTTACCAGGCAGAAGTACAGGGGGAGCTGTTTTTT
. . TRBJ1-4 TRBV3-1/TRBV3-2 CASSQAGEKLFF TGTGCCAGCAGCCAAGCGGGGGAAAAACTGTTTTTT
. TRBD1 TRBJ1-2 TRBV6-4 CASSEQGANYGYTF TGTGCCAGCAGTGAACAGGGGGCAAACTATGGCTACACCTTC
. TRBD2 TRBJ2-7 TRBV30 CAWSVSLADYEQYF TGTGCCTGGAGTGTTTCTCTAGCGGACTACGAGCAGTACTTC
. . TRBJ2-3 TRBV6-6 CASRDSLLNTDTQYF TGTGCCAGCAGAGACTCCCTGCTTAACACAGATACGCAGTATTTT
. . TRBJ1-5 TRBV2 CASRGTGRPQHF TGTGCCAGCAGGGGGACTGGGAGGCCCCAGCATTTT
. . TRBJ1-1 TRBV19 CASTFLRGKNTEAFF TGTGCCAGTACCTTTCTTCGTGGCAAGAACACTGAAGCTTTCTTT
. . TRBJ1-1 TRBV7-2 CASSSSPGGYTEAFF TGTGCCAGCAGCTCATCCCCGGGGGGCTACACTGAAGCTTTCTTT
few . TRBJ1-1 TRBV7-9 CASSFGGDTEAFF TGTGCCAGCAGCTTTGGCGGAGACACTGAAGCTTTCTTT
. TRBD2 TRBJ2-3 TRBV11-2 CASSLARGGPDTQYF TGTGCCAGCAGCTTAGCGCGGGGGGGCCCAGATACGCAGTATTTT
. . TRBJ1-2 TRBV19 CASSTGLDGYTF TGTGCCAGTAGTACCGGACTGGATGGCTACACCTTC
. . TRBJ1-2 TRBV4-2 CASSQDRYRVGYTF TGTGCCAGCAGCCAAGATCGATACAGGGTGGGCTACACCTTC
. TRBD2 TRBJ2-5 TRBV27 CASTSTVSGRMETQYF TGTGCCAGCACGTCGACAGTTAGCGGGAGGATGGAGACCCAGTACTTC
. . TRBJ2-1 TRBV12-3/TRBV12-4 CASSSRDSNEQFF TGTGCCAGCAGTTCCCGGGACTCCAATGAGCAGTTCTTC
. . TRBJ1-1 TRBV12-3/TRBV12-4 CASSFGGSAEAFF TGTGCCAGCAGTTTCGGGGGTTCCGCTGAAGCTTTCTTT
. . TRBJ2-1 TRBV10-2 CASTPVSYNEQFF TGCGCCAGCACCCCGGTTTCTTACAATGAGCAGTTCTTC
once TRBD2 TRBJ2-7 TRBV30 CAWTHLSGRARAQYF TGTGCCTGGACCCATCTCTCCGGGAGGGCCCGGGCGCAGTACTTC
. . TRBJ1-5 TRBV2 CASSEQGSNQPQHF TGTGCCAGCAGTGAACAGGGCAGCAATCAGCCCCAGCATTTT
. TRBD1 TRBJ2-2 TRBV3-1/TRBV3-2 CASSPRDRGTGELFF TGTGCCAGCAGCCCCCGGGACAGGGGCACCGGGGAGCTGTTTTTT
. . TRBJ1-1 TRBV7-3 CASSLRGPTSGEAFF TGTGCCAGCAGCTTAAGAGGGCCTACCTCGGGTGAAGCTTTCTTT
. . TRBJ1-3 TRBV30 CAGSYRAAGNTIYF TGTGCTGGGTCCTACAGGGCGGCTGGAAACACCATATATTTT
few TRBD2 TRBJ2-7 TRBV5-1 CASSISGGAYEQYF TGCGCCAGCAGCATCAGCGGGGGGGCCTACGAGCAGTACTTC
. . TRBJ1-4 TRBV15 CATSTTIAPTNEKLFF TGTGCCACCAGCACGACTATTGCCCCAACTAATGAAAAACTGTTTTTT
few . TRBJ2-7 TRBV12-3/TRBV12-4 CASSLRGFDEQYF TGTGCCAGCAGTTTAAGAGGGTTCGACGAGCAGTACTTC
once . TRBJ2-1 TRBV24-1 CATSWAGYNEQFF TGTGCCACCAGTTGGGCCGGATACAATGAGCAGTTCTTC
once . TRBJ1-1 TRBV27 CASSLWQGAEAFF TGTGCCAGCAGTTTATGGCAGGGCGCTGAAGCTTTCTTT
. TRBD1 TRBJ2-7 TRBV5-1 CASSFQGDYEQYF TGCGCCAGCAGCTTTCAGGGGGACTACGAGCAGTACTTC
. TRBD1 TRBJ1-2 TRBV6-5 CASTSVDRAVYGYTF TGTGCCAGCACCTCCGTCGACAGGGCAGTCTATGGCTACACCTTC
. . TRBJ1-5 TRBV27 CASSFRQGNQPQHF TGTGCCAGCAGTTTCCGACAGGGCAATCAGCCCCAGCATTTT
. TRBD1 TRBJ2-7 TRBV7-9 CASSWINRGPPYEQYF TGTGCCAGCAGCTGGATCAACAGGGGACCTCCCTACGAGCAGTACTTC
. TRBD1 TRBJ2-7 TRBV18 CASSARDRFNEQYF TGTGCCAGCTCAGCCCGGGACAGGTTCAACGAGCAGTACTTC
few TRBD1 TRBJ2-7 TRBV5-1 CASSVTGTGGLDEQYF TGCGCCAGCAGCGTTACCGGGACAGGGGGCCTGGACGAGCAGTACTTC
. . TRBJ1-2 TRBV5-1 CASSFGPLQGGRAGYTF TGCGCCAGCAGCTTTGGCCCTCTCCAGGGCGGACGCGCGGGCTACACCTTC
. . TRBJ2-2 TRBV19 CASNWAGSNTGELFF TGTGCCAGTAATTGGGCAGGGTCGAACACCGGGGAGCTGTTTTTT
. TRBD1 TRBJ1-5 TRBV7-9 CASSLTGGFGQPQHF TGTGCCAGCAGCCTGACAGGGGGTTTTGGTCAGCCCCAGCATTTT
once TRBD1 TRBJ2-3 TRBV18 CASSPPGQGVRGTQYF TGTGCCAGCTCACCACCAGGTCAGGGGGTCCGAGGTACGCAGTATTTT
. . TRBJ2-1 TRBV24-1 CATSDSYEQFF TGTGCCACCAGTGATAGCTATGAGCAGTTCTTC
. . TRBJ1-5 TRBV3-1/TRBV3-2 CASSLLNQPQHF TGTGCCAGCAGCCTCCTGAATCAGCCCCAGCATTTT
. TRBD1 TRBJ2-7 TRBV7-2 CASSLMRTGALADYEQYF TGTGCCAGCAGCTTGATGCGGACAGGGGCCCTAGCAGACTACGAGCAGTACTTC
. TRBD1 TRBJ2-3 TRBV24-1 CATSDFRGQDTQYF TGTGCCACCAGTGATTTCAGGGGACAGGATACGCAGTATTTT
. TRBD1 TRBJ1-1 TRBV19 CASRGGKGTEAFF TGTGCCAGTAGAGGGGGCAAGGGCACTGAAGCTTTCTTT